The source of this T cell receptor beta chain is a study of cytotoxic CD8 clonotypes in ibrutinib-treated CLL. The repertoire was sequenced with immunoSEQ multiplex PCR; TCRdb's copy has only in-frame clones and lacks some. The sample comprises almost 250,000 clones, 70% of which are singletons, and approximately 15% rests with the top ten. V was clipped by 5 bases and J by 2 bases; unmatched bases: 8. The CDR3 is made up of 15 amino acids. The V gene's germline CDR1 is SGHTA and CDR2 FQGNSA. The TCR comes from a human donor with chronic lymphocytic leukemia. The sequences come from PBMCs, collected after 24 months of ibrutinib treatment. This chain joins TRBV7-2 and TRBJ2-7; TRBD1 matches at 8 bases. The CDR3 coding sequence is TGTGCCAGCAGCATAGGACAGGGCCCAACCTACGAGCAGTACTTC. Its translation: CASSIGQGPTYEQYF.